Shown below are 28 T cell receptor beta chains from a single sample sequenced in a study of HIV-infected patients and healthy controls (dated 2014 in TCRdb). Whole blood was used without cell fractionation, so the repertoire reflected all unsorted peripheral T cells. The library relied on 5' RACE. Instrument used: Illumina MiSeq. Reverse transcription of around 490 ng RNA was performed with SuperScript III using primers directed against the alpha and beta constant regions. Separate alpha and beta chain libraries were generated by chain-specific third strand synthesis with multiplexing indices. Using fastp at Q25 and MiXCR, TCRdb reprocessed the public reads and kept productive beta chains. When rows share a CDR3 protein, they turn into one entry using the most common DNA and genes. This sample has about 5,500 distinct CDR3 sequences in its table, and less than 9% of those were observed once. The top ten constitute less than 20% of the sample.

The sequencing used blood, collected before antiretroviral therapy. These receptor sequences come from an adult with HIV infection.

The table lists this clonotype with many counts. The rearrangement links TRBV7-9 to TRBJ2-1; TRBD2 matches 8 bases. Germline V CDR1 and CDR2: SEHNR, FQNEAQ (reference sequence). V lost 3 bases, J lost 6 bases, and 4 bases stayed unmatched. This CDR3 region has 14 residues. The CDR3 nucleotides are TGTGCCAGCAGCTTGCTAGCGGGTCCCAATGAGCAGTTCTTC. Its protein is CASSLLAGPNEQFF. Filled out from reference TRBV7-9 and TRBJ2-1, the complete variable domain reads DTGVSQNPRHKITKRGQNVTFRCDPISEHNRLYWYRQTLGQGPEFLTYFQNEAQLEKSRLLSDRFSAERPKGSFSTLEIQRTEQGDSAMYLCASSLLAGPNEQFFGPGTRLTVL.

The table lists this clonotype with many counts. The rearrangement joins TRBV27 to TRBJ2-4; TRBD1 agrees at 10 bases. This CDR3 is built from 13 residues. J gave up 8 bases and V 3 bases, and 1 base lay outside the gene matches. CDR1 is MNHEY, CDR2 SMNVEV, per germline (reference sequence). The CDR3, as DNA: TGTGCCAGCAGTTTGGGACAGGGGTACATTCAGTACTTC. This encodes CASSLGQGYIQYF.

This clonotype qualifies as medium-sized. The rearrangement uses TRBV27 and TRBJ2-5, with 7 bases that match TRBD1. V shed 5 bases, J shed 1 base, and the junction held 7 bases outside the gene matches. The CDR3 sequence is 15 residues long. Germline V gives CDR1 MNHEY, CDR2 SMNVEV (reference sequence). CDR3 nucleotides: TGTGCCAGCAGTCCCTCCCGACAGGGCCAAGAGACCCAGTACTTC. It specifies CASSPSRQGQETQYF.

The chain has TRBV24-1 and TRBJ2-2; TRBD1 agrees at 9 bases. The CDR3 is 15 residues long. Germline-derived CDR1 and CDR2 are KGHDR and SFDVKD. V dropped 8 bases and J dropped 10; count of bases not matched to a gene: 13. In nucleotides, the CDR3 is TGTGCCACCATGGACCGGACAGGGGACGTGGCGGAGCTGTTTTTT. Amino acid sequence: CATMDRTGDVAELFF.

This clonotype was seen ten or more times. J is TRBJ2-4 and V is TRBV19, with 11 bases matching TRBD1. CDR1 and CDR2 from the germline V gene are LNHDA and SQIVND (reference sequence). The CDR3 runs 16 residues. Losses at the gene ends were 6 bases for V and 3 bases for J; bases not matched to a gene: 7. CDR3 coding DNA: TGTGCCAGTAGCGAGGACAGGGGGCTAGTCAAAAACATTCAGTACTTC. Protein: CASSEDRGLVKNIQYF.

This clonotype was detected many times. The chain recombines TRBV12-3 or TRBV12-4 with TRBJ2-2, with 11 positions matching TRBD1. CDR3 length: 16 residues. V shed 5 bases, J shed 5 bases, and the junction held 7 bases outside the gene matches. CDR3 bases: TGTGCCAGCAGTCCGAAGGACAGGGGGCGAACCGGGGAGCTGTTTTTT. This translates into CASSPKDRGRTGELFF.

This clonotype qualifies as medium-sized. The chain links TRBV18 to TRBJ2-7; 10 bases line up with TRBD1. This CDR3 spans 14 amino acids. The ends lost 6 bases at V and 5 bases at J; junction bases unmatched: 7. The V gene's germline CDR1 is KGHSH and CDR2 LQKENI. The CDR3 protein is CASSYLTGGNEQYF. CDR3 nucleotide sequence: TGTGCCAGCTCCTATCTGACAGGGGGCAACGAGCAGTACTTC.

This clonotype was seen at least ten times. The J gene is TRBJ2-2, the V gene TRBV11-2; D assignment may be TRBD1 or TRBD2 (6 bases each). V was shortened by 5 bases and J by 6 bases, with 13 bases between the two germline ends. The germline V gene has CDR1 SGHAT and CDR2 FQNNGV. This CDR3 spans 14 amino acids. The CDR3 region is CASSVAGGAGELFF. The CDR3 nucleotides read TGTGCCAGCAGCGTCGCCGGGGGCGCCGGGGAGCTGTTTTTT.

The chain uses TRBV11-3 and TRBJ2-3; D remains ambiguous. Between the trimmed V and J ends, which lost 5 bases and 5 bases, there was a span of 11 bases. Germline V CDR1 and CDR2: SGHNT, YENEEA. The CDR3 has 13 amino acids. The CDR3 loop is CASSKDIRDTQYF. The CDR3 DNA is TGTGCCAGCAGCAAAGACATCAGAGATACGCAGTATTTT.

This clonotype was recorded many times. The genes are TRBV7-7 and TRBJ2-5, with 9 bases identical to TRBD2. CDR3 length: 15 residues. The ends lost 5 bases at V and 2 bases at J; junction bases unmatched: 6. Per the germline V gene, CDR1 is SSHAT and CDR2 is FNYEAQ (reference sequence). For the CDR3, the DNA is TGTGCCAGCAGCCCCGGAGCGGGGGGTCAAGAGACCCAGTACTTC. This translates into CASSPGAGGQETQYF.

This clonotype counts as medium-sized. This rearrangement joins TRBV5-6 to TRBJ1-3; D remains unclear. The CDR3 length is 14 residues. Germline CDR1 and CDR2: SGHDT and YYEEEE. The germline V and J ends were trimmed by 1 base and 3 bases, with 8 bases remaining between them. The CDR3, as DNA: TGTGCCAGCAGCTTGCCGGAAAATGGAAACACCATATATTTT. Encoded protein: CASSLPENGNTIYF.

By sample share, this clonotype is medium-sized. The gene calls are TRBV12-3 or TRBV12-4 and TRBJ2-5, with a tentative D call TRBD1 (6 bases). CDR3 length: 14 residues. Trimming stripped 3 bases from V and 5 bases from J, with 13 bases between. CDR3 coding DNA: TGTGCCAGCAGTTTTGGGGGCCCGGAGGAGACCCAGTACTTC. It encodes CASSFGGPEETQYF.

This clonotype is medium-sized by share. The J gene is TRBJ2-1, the V gene TRBV12-3 or TRBV12-4, with D hard to call. The CDR3 has 13 residues. Trimming removed 5 bases at V and 0 bases at J, with 5 bases between. This CDR3 reads CASSPSSYNEQFF. The CDR3 nucleotides read TGTGCCAGCAGTCCTAGCTCCTACAATGAGCAGTTCTTC.

The table lists this clonotype with many counts. The V call is TRBV4-1, the J call TRBJ2-5, with TRBD1 identical over 8 bases. The CDR3 runs 15 residues. The trim removed 1 base at V and 5 bases at J, leaving 6 bases unmatched. The germline gives CDR1 MGHRA, CDR2 YSYEKL. CDR3 loop: CASSQGQGAVETQYF. The CDR3 nucleotides read TGCGCCAGCAGCCAAGGGCAGGGGGCTGTGGAGACCCAGTACTTC.

This clonotype was found once. The J gene is TRBJ2-7, the V gene TRBV5-1; 7 nucleotides match TRBD1. Unmatched junction bases numbered 13, after V lost 4 bases and J lost 6 bases. The V gene's germline CDR1 is SGHRS and CDR2 YFSETQ. The CDR3 runs to 15 residues. CDR3 DNA: TGCGCCAGCAGCCCGCCCGGGACAGCGGAACTCGAGCAGTACGTC. It specifies CASSPPGTAELEQYV.

By frequency in the sample, this clonotype is medium-sized. This chain joins TRBV19 and TRBJ2-5, with 10 bases lining up with TRBD2. CDR3 length equals 15 residues. Trimming took 6 bases from V and 1 from J; bases not matched to a gene: 5. Germline V CDR1 and CDR2: LNHDA, SQIVND (reference sequence). The CDR3 spells CASSEASGGQETQYF. The CDR3 DNA sequence: TGTGCCAGTAGCGAGGCTAGCGGGGGCCAAGAGACCCAGTACTTC.

This clonotype was seen repeatedly, ten times or more. The rearrangement links TRBV29-1 to TRBJ1-1, with TRBD1 matching 7 bases. The CDR3 has 13 amino acids. Germline CDR1 reads SQVTM; CDR2 reads ANQGSEA. J was trimmed by 3 bases and V by 8 bases; bases with no gene match: 9. The CDR3 DNA sequence: TGCAGCATCGCCGGGACAGCATACACTGAAGCTTTCTTT. Protein product: CSIAGTAYTEAFF.

This clonotype is medium-sized by share. This chain links TRBV5-6 with TRBJ2-6; no clear D. With 0 bases removed from V and 0 bases from J, the gap between germline ends came to 7 bases. The CDR3 has 16 residues. The germline V gene encodes CDR1 SGHDT and CDR2 YYEEEE. The CDR3 DNA follows: TGTGCCAGCAGCTTGGCAAGTGGCTCTGGGGCCAACGTCCTGACTTTC. Amino acid sequence: CASSLASGSGANVLTF.

In its sample, this clonotype ranks as medium-sized (0.01 to 0.1%). The chain uses TRBV14 and TRBJ2-5; D might be TRBD1 (6 bases). The CDR3 runs to 17 residues. The germline CDR1 and CDR2 sequences are SGHDN and FVKESK. V was pared by 0 bases and J by 2 bases, with 16 bases between. CDR3 nucleotides: TGTGCCAGCAGCCAAGATCGGGCGGACAGTTGGCAAGAGACCCAGTACTTC. As protein: CASSQDRADSWQETQYF.

This clonotype was detected ten times or more. The chain combines TRBV18 with TRBJ1-2; the D is unclear. Trimming took off 6 bases at V and 4 bases at J, with 15 bases between the two ends. CDR1 is KGHSH, CDR2 LQKENI, per germline. The CDR3 extends over 14 amino acids. As DNA, the CDR3 is TGTGCCAGCTCGGAATCCGGACTCGGCTATGGCTACACCTTC. Amino acids: CASSESGLGYGYTF.

This clonotype qualifies as medium-sized. This chain joins TRBV16 and TRBJ1-1; 8 bases map to TRBD1. Looked up from germline, CDR1 is KGHSY and CDR2 is FQNENV. V shed 1 base, J shed 5 bases, and the junction held 12 bases outside the gene matches. The CDR3 has 17 amino acids. The DNA of the CDR3 is TGTGCCAGCAGCCAATGGTTACCAGGGGGCGGTGGAACTGAAGCTTTCTTT. It yields the protein CASSQWLPGGGGTEAFF.

This clonotype was counted many times. This sequence joins TRBV5-1 and TRBJ1-2; TRBD1 aligns across 9 bases. The CDR3 extends over 15 amino acids. The germline V gene has CDR1 SGHRS and CDR2 YFSETQ. V dropped 4 bases and J dropped 3; count of bases not matched to a gene: 7. The CDR3 DNA follows: TGCGCCAGCAGCGGGGGGACAGGGAGTGACTATGGCTACACCTTC. Protein product: CASSGGTGSDYGYTF.

This clonotype was observed at least ten times. The rearrangement uses TRBV4-1 and TRBJ2-7; the D is unclear. V was pared by 0 bases and J by 6 bases, with 12 bases between. The V gene's germline CDR1 is MGHRA and CDR2 YSYEKL. CDR3 size: 14 residues. The DNA of the CDR3 is TGCGCCAGCAGCCAAGATTTGGAGAAGGGCGAGCAGTACGTC. Amino acids: CASSQDLEKGEQYV.

This clonotype showed up many times. V is TRBV20-1 and J is TRBJ2-5; 11 bases fit TRBD2. V gave up 5 bases and J gave up 1 base; unmatched junction bases: 3. The CDR3 sequence is 14 residues long. CDR1 and CDR2 (germline): DFQATT, SNEGSKA (reference sequence). CDR3 sequence: CSAETSGGQETQYF. For the CDR3, the DNA is TGCAGTGCTGAAACTAGCGGGGGCCAAGAGACCCAGTACTTC.

This clonotype appeared once. Germline is not matched at one junction end, which may reflect a read error. The chain is built from TRBV27 and TRBJ2-5; 8 bases match TRBD2. Germline assignment: CDR1 MNHEY and CDR2 SMNVEV (reference sequence). The CDR3 sequence is 14 residues long. The chain's CDR3 is CVSKEREFIETQYF. Here the CDR3 DNA reads TGTGTCAGCAAAGAGCGGGAGTTTATCGAGACCCAGTACTTC.

In this sample, this clonotype is medium-sized (0.01 to 0.1%). The chain uses TRBV5-1 and TRBJ1-4; no reliable D call. The V end was cut by 2 bases, the J end by 7 bases, with 12 bases between. The CDR3 loop spans 14 amino acids. The germline V gene has CDR1 SGHRS and CDR2 YFSETQ. The CDR3 here is CASSFQGNGEKLFF. The CDR3 DNA is TGCGCCAGCAGCTTTCAAGGGAACGGTGAAAAACTGTTTTTT.

This clonotype was observed at least ten times. This chain uses TRBV2 with TRBJ1-6; D ambiguous. V lost 6 bases and J 6 bases, leaving 9 bases between the germline ends. Germline V lookup: CDR1 SNHLY, CDR2 FYNNEI. The CDR3 sequence is 13 residues long. Written as DNA, the CDR3 is TGTGCCAGCAGGGTGGAGTCTAATTCACCCCTCCACTTT. As protein: CASRVESNSPLHF.

This clonotype is categorized as medium-sized (0.01 to 0.1%). The chain uses TRBV7-8 and TRBJ1-4, with D unresolved. Trimming shortened V by 4 bases and J by 5 bases, and 5 bases separated the two germline ends. This CDR3 spans 12 amino acids. CDR1 and CDR2 from the germline V gene are SGHVS and FQNEAQ. CDR3 nucleotides: TGTGCCAGCAGCTCCAAAAATGAAAAACTGTTTTTT. Translating it yields CASSSKNEKLFF. Filled out from reference TRBV7-8 and TRBJ1-4, the complete variable domain reads GAGVSQSPRYKVAKRGQDVALRCDPISGHVSLFWYQQALGQGPEFLTYFQNEAQLDKSGLPSDRFFAERPEGSVSTLKIQRTQQEDSAVYLCASSSKNEKLFFGSGTQLSVL.